The clone carrying this TCR beta chain has a handful of counts. Its antigen is as yet unknown. This specimen comes from a study of early T cells in non-severe SARS-CoV-2 infection. Study-wide background: Unpaired chains resulted from sequencing bulk RNA of unsorted whole blood.

J lost 5 bases, V lost 6 bases, and 12 bases had no gene match. The CDR3 extends over 15 amino acids. Researchers tagged individual cDNA molecules with unique molecular identifiers. TCRdb called the 5' RACE reads again in MiXCR, with one record for every CDR3 protein. The table has under 60,000 distinct CDR3 sequences, approximately 8% seen once. Study outcomes and limitations: The VDJdb matching leaned toward anti-spike CD8 responses and overlooked private and CD4 specificities.

Sequencing was done on a sample of whole blood. This TCR was recovered from an adult who was a healthcare worker with PCR-confirmed SARS-CoV-2 infection or an uninfected control (not recorded which). The rearrangement links TRBV12-3 or TRBV12-4 to TRBJ2-7; 8 bases are a match to TRBD2. CDR3 sequence: CASRQATGLANEQYF. The CDR3 coding sequence is TGTGCCAGCAGGCAGGCGACCGGACTAGCCAACGAGCAGTACTTC.